The rows below give T cell receptor beta chains drawn from one sample of a study of chronic HIV infection and antiretroviral therapy. TCRdb called the 5' RACE reads again in MiXCR, with one record for every CDR3 protein. The sample has 40,000 to 60,000 distinct CDR3 sequences, about a fifth seen once. The specimen was peripheral blood. Receptors originate from an adult who had HIV and had not received antiretroviral therapy, or was an uninfected healthy control (not recorded which). CDR3s include the opening cysteine and the closing phenylalanine or tryptophan. The D gene is left open where the match is weak. Rows give clone size only sometimes, using once, few, many, or a class for an expanded clone.

DNA | CDR3 | D | V | size | J
TGTGCCAGCAGCTCTAGGACAGGGCCTAATCAGCCCCAGCATTTT | CASSSRTGPNQPQHF | TRBD1 | TRBV5-5 | once | TRBJ1-5
TGTGCCAGCAGTTCAAGGGCTAGAGATACGCAGTATTTT | CASSSRARDTQYF | - | TRBV7-3 | few | TRBJ2-3
TGTGCCAGCACTTTAGCGGGACGCACAGATACGCAGTATTTT | CASTLAGRTDTQYF | TRBD2 | TRBV4-2 | few | TRBJ2-3
TGTGCCAGCAGTGACGCGGACCGCAATTGGTACAATGAGCAGTTCTTC | CASSDADRNWYNEQFF | - | TRBV6-1 | - | TRBJ2-1
TGTGCCAGCAGCCGCGGACTAGCCGGGGATACGCAGTATTTT | CASSRGLAGDTQYF | TRBD2 | TRBV12-3/TRBV12-4 | - | TRBJ2-3
TGTGCCAGCAGTTCAGGGAGGAGGCAGGGCTACACCTTC | CASSSGRRQGYTF | - | TRBV27 | - | TRBJ1-2
TGCGCCAGCAGCTTGGAGGGGGTTGGGGAGCAGTACTTC | CASSLEGVGEQYF | - | TRBV5-1 | - | TRBJ2-7
TGCAGCGTTGACAGGGACCCCACAGATACGCAGTATTTT | CSVDRDPTDTQYF | - | TRBV29-1 | - | TRBJ2-3
TGCAGTGCTCCCTCGCTCGACCCAGATGAAAAACTGTTTTTT | CSAPSLDPDEKLFF | - | TRBV20-1 | few | TRBJ1-4
TGTGCCAGCAGCCTTCAGGGTAGCTATGGCTACACCTTC | CASSLQGSYGYTF | - | TRBV11-2 | - | TRBJ1-2
TGTGCCAGCAGCTCCCCGGGGGGTGGGACCCAGTACTTC | CASSSPGGGTQYF | TRBD2 | TRBV7-8 | few | TRBJ2-5
TGTGCCAGCAAGACAGGGTCGCGGCAGCCCCAGCATTTT | CASKTGSRQPQHF | TRBD1 | TRBV28 | - | TRBJ1-5
TGCAGCGTGGTAACCGGGACACAGCACGAGCAGTACTTC | CSVVTGTQHEQYF | - | TRBV29-1 | once | TRBJ2-7
TGTGCCAGCAGCCATAATTCACCCCTCCACTTT | CASSHNSPLHF | - | TRBV11-2 | - | TRBJ1-6
TGCGCCAGCAGCTTGGGGGGGACGACCCAGGAAGAGCAGTACTTC | CASSLGGTTQEEQYF | - | TRBV5-1 | few | TRBJ2-7
TGTGCCATCAGTGTTTCGGATACGCAGTATTTT | CAISVSDTQYF | - | TRBV10-3 | - | TRBJ2-3
TGTGCCAGTAGTACTATTCTACCACGGGCCCCCTACGAGCAGTACTTC | CASSTILPRAPYEQYF | - | TRBV19 | many | TRBJ2-7
TGTGCCAGCAGACTCGACAGGGGGTCCTACAATGAGCAGTTCTTC | CASRLDRGSYNEQFF | TRBD1 | TRBV6-5 | - | TRBJ2-1
TGCAGTGCTAGAGATCCAGGGGCTGGAAACACCATATATTTT | CSARDPGAGNTIYF | - | TRBV20-1 | few | TRBJ1-3
TGTGCCACCAGCAGAGATTGGAGGACAATCAGGAGGGGCTACACCTTC | CATSRDWRTIRRGYTF | - | TRBV15 | - | TRBJ1-2
TGTGCCAGCAGATCAAGACAGAAGAATGAAAAACTGTTTTTT | CASRSRQKNEKLFF | - | TRBV28 | - | TRBJ1-4
TGTGCCTGGACCCCAAGAACTCCCCTCGGCAATCAGCCCCAGCATTTT | CAWTPRTPLGNQPQHF | - | TRBV30 | few | TRBJ1-5
TGCAGTGCTAGAGCCAACTCGAGATACACCGGGGAGCTGTTTTTT | CSARANSRYTGELFF | - | TRBV20-1 | - | TRBJ2-2
TGTGCCAGCAGTTTCGGCAATCAGCCCCAGCATTTT | CASSFGNQPQHF | - | TRBV28 | many | TRBJ1-5
TGTGCCACCAGGGACTTCTGGACAGGGGGAAATGGCTACACCTTC | CATRDFWTGGNGYTF | TRBD1 | TRBV24-1 | few | TRBJ1-2
TGTGCCAGTTACAGCGGGGAGACCCAGTACTTC | CASYSGETQYF | - | TRBV6-5 | few | TRBJ2-5
TGTGCCACCAGCAGAGATCCAGGGAAGCAAGAGACCCAGTACTTC | CATSRDPGKQETQYF | - | TRBV15 | - | TRBJ2-5
TGCAGCGTTGCGCTGGGGACCGCCCTTCCCGAGCAGTACTTC | CSVALGTALPEQYF | - | TRBV29-1 | few | TRBJ2-7
TGTGCCAGCACCCCCGGGACTAGCATGGAGACCCAGTACTTC | CASTPGTSMETQYF | TRBD2 | TRBV28 | - | TRBJ2-5
TGCAGCGTTGCAGGTGCCGGGACAGGGGGTTACAATGAGCAGTTCTTC | CSVAGAGTGGYNEQFF | TRBD1 | TRBV29-1 | - | TRBJ2-1
TGTGCCAGCAGCCCCCATCAGGGGCTGGGGAACACTGAAGCTTTCTTT | CASSPHQGLGNTEAFF | - | TRBV12-3/TRBV12-4 | few | TRBJ1-1
TGTGCCAGCAGTCCGGGAAGGGGGGCCTGGAACACTGAAGCTTTCTTT | CASSPGRGAWNTEAFF | - | TRBV28 | - | TRBJ1-1
TGTGCCAGCAGCAATCTAGCGGGTCAGGCGGCGCAGTACTTC | CASSNLAGQAAQYF | TRBD2 | TRBV28 | - | TRBJ2-7
TGTGCCAGTAGTTCCCCCCGGGACAGGACCTACGAGCAGTACTTC | CASSSPRDRTYEQYF | TRBD1 | TRBV19 | few | TRBJ2-7
TGTGCCAGCATCACACCAAGGGACTATGGCTACACCTTC | CASITPRDYGYTF | - | TRBV28 | - | TRBJ1-2
TGTGCCAGCAGTCCGCGGGATTACGAGCAGTACTTC | CASSPRDYEQYF | - | TRBV28 | few | TRBJ2-7
TGTGCCAGCAGTTTGAACAGGGGGGATGGCTACACCTTC | CASSLNRGDGYTF | TRBD1 | TRBV28 | few | TRBJ1-2
TGCGCCAGCAGCCAAGATCCCGGGACAGGGCAATCAGATACGCAGTATTTT | CASSQDPGTGQSDTQYF | TRBD1 | TRBV4-1 | few | TRBJ2-3
TGTGCCAGCAGCTTAAACCCAGGGAGATACGAGCAGTACTTC | CASSLNPGRYEQYF | - | TRBV7-3 | few | TRBJ2-7
TGTGCCAGCAGTTACTCGAACTCGGGTGAAGCTTTCTTT | CASSYSNSGEAFF | - | TRBV6-5 | few | TRBJ1-1
TGCAGTGCCACCGGACACATGAGAGACTATGGCTACACCTTC | CSATGHMRDYGYTF | - | TRBV20-1 | many | TRBJ1-2
TGCAGTGCAACCCGACTAGCGGTCTCCTACGAGCAGTACTTC | CSATRLAVSYEQYF | TRBD2 | TRBV20-1 | - | TRBJ2-7
TGCGCCAGCACCATTACGGACCCTACCTACGAGCAGTACTTC | CASTITDPTYEQYF | - | TRBV5-1 | - | TRBJ2-7
TGCGCCAGCAGCCGGGAGGGGTACAATGAGCAGTTCTTC | CASSREGYNEQFF | TRBD2 | TRBV4-1 | few | TRBJ2-1
TGTGCCAGCAGTGAATATCAGTGGGGGAAAGTCATCGGGTACGAGCAGTACTTC | CASSEYQWGKVIGYEQYF | - | TRBV25-1 | - | TRBJ2-7
TGTGCCAGCAGCTCGGGGGGACAGGCAAGTTACGAGCAGTACTTC | CASSSGGQASYEQYF | - | TRBV7-9 | - | TRBJ2-7
TGTGCCAGCAGTTTAAGAGGGGGGGGATATGGCTACACCTTC | CASSLRGGGYGYTF | - | TRBV27 | once | TRBJ1-2
TGTGCCAGCAGTTTGAGCGGGAGTAGCAATGAGCAGTTCTTC | CASSLSGSSNEQFF | TRBD2 | TRBV28 | - | TRBJ2-1
TGTGCCAGCAGTAGCGGGGGTACTAACTATGGCTACACCTTC | CASSSGGTNYGYTF | - | TRBV28 | many | TRBJ1-2
TGTGCCAGCAGTTCACCCCCGAGGGGGGTTGGATCTAATGAAAAACTGTTTTTT | CASSSPPRGVGSNEKLFF | - | TRBV6-6 | - | TRBJ1-4
TGCAGCGTTGAAGATCGAAGGGGAGACAATGAGCAGTTCTTC | CSVEDRRGDNEQFF | - | TRBV29-1 | - | TRBJ2-1
TGTGCCAGCAGCGTCCAACCGCTGAACACTGAAGCTTTCTTT | CASSVQPLNTEAFF | - | TRBV9 | few | TRBJ1-1
TGTGCCAGCAGTGAGGTTGGGTATTACGAGCAGTACTTC | CASSEVGYYEQYF | - | TRBV6-1 | - | TRBJ2-7
TGCAGTACCGGTGGGGGCACAGATACGCAGTATTTT | CSTGGGTDTQYF | - | TRBV29-1 | - | TRBJ2-3